The sequence of this T cell receptor (beta chain) was determined in a study of T cells in localized non-small cell lung cancer (dated by TCRdb to about 2020). Context from the whole study: The study examined T cell repertoires in 200 to 300 patients with early-stage NSCLC and compared tumors with uninvolved tumor-adjacent lungs. The cohort was made up of 200 to 250 treatment-naive NSCLC patients whose localized lung tumors had been resected. A mean age of around 66 years was recorded for the NSCLC patients, of whom more than 120 were male and some 99 were female. What the research found in general, with its limitations: Multi-region tumor sequencing was not performed, so intratumor heterogeneity could not be excluded. The highest T cell clonality was observed in uninvolved tumor-adjacent lung, where clonality exceeded that of tumor, suggesting that antigenic responses were more focused in uninvolved tumor-adjacent lung. Of the top 100 tumor clones, a median of roughly 56 were detected in paired uninvolved adjacent lung; approximately 28 were also among that lung's top 100. Longer overall survival was associated with higher T cell density in blood, whereas shorter survival was associated with higher clonality in adjacent lung. Since the design was exploratory, TCR variables were selected using unadjusted p-values with no false-discovery rate correction.

This clone is identified as medium-sized (0.01 to 0.1%). The specificity of this receptor is unknown. No qualities accompany the bases; no much larger clone lies one base away. At diagnosis, tumor, uninvolved tumor-adjacent lung and peripheral blood were collected and then preserved as a mix of FFPE and fresh-frozen material. Blood samples were analyzed as peripheral blood mononuclear cells for TCR repertoire profiling. TCR beta CDR3 regions were sequenced from DNA using the immunoSEQ Assay. In the paper's pipeline: To compute T cell density, TCR beta template counts were normalized to usable DNA, which was estimated by amplifying housekeeping genes. The preseqR package was used to estimate richness by extrapolating to 400,000 templates for PBMC samples and to 120,000 templates for tissue samples. Clonality was calculated as one minus Pielou's evenness. Differential abundance testing on productive amino-acid clonotypes, with a minimum total count of 5 and an alpha of 0.1, was used to identify tissue-enriched TCRs. The Jaccard Index and the Morisita Overlap Index were used to measure repertoire overlap between compartments. GLIPH clustered TCR beta CDR3s with public tetramer-defined viral CDR3s; viral motifs required at least three viral sequences plus V-gene enrichment. TCRdb took this table from immuneACCESS and kept in-frame rearrangements with V and J called. Such tables lack part of the clones; where checked against another copy, unresolved V genes explain under half of the gap, and the rest is unexplained. For V, J and clone size, that table is used; D and trimming come from the DNA. A total of about 54,000 clones appear in this sample, about four fifths of them only once. The top ten constitute 15% to 20% of the sample.

This TCR came from a female donor older than 55 with stage II squamous cell lung carcinoma. Specimen: peripheral blood, collected before any cancer treatment.

The nucleotides read TGTGCCAGCAGCCGGTCTACATCTGGAAACACCATATATTTT. Its amino acids are CASSRSTSGNTIYF. Here the chain combines TRBV2 and TRBJ1-3; the D gene assignment is ambiguous. The CDR3 contains 14 residues, cysteine and phenylalanine counted. Only CDR3 DNA remains: 42 bases, in frame from the first base. Trimming takes 6 bases from V and 1 base from J, and the germline ends sit 10 bases apart. CDR1 and CDR2, per the germline V gene, are SNHLY and FYNNEI.